This T cell receptor (beta chain) originates from a study of blood T cell repertoires in COVID-19. Profiled with immunoSEQ multiplex PCR; TCRdb holds only in-frame clones, not every one. The data show 250,000 to 300,000 clones, roughly 89% seen once. The material sequenced was peripheral blood. The source is a woman aged 25 to 39 with active or convalescent COVID-19.

For the CDR3, the DNA is TGTGCCAGCAGCTTAACTATCTCCTACAATGAGCAGTTCTTC. Protein sequence: CASSLTISYNEQFF. The V and J genes are TRBV7-6 and TRBJ2-1; unclear D gene. This CDR3 is built from 14 residues. V was clipped by 2 bases and J by 0 bases, with 5 bases between them. Germline-derived CDR1 and CDR2 are SGHVS and FNYEAQ.